Only one count was recorded for the clone carrying this T cell receptor beta chain. The antigen is not known. This sample was included in a study of shared clonotypes between healthy human individuals. For the study at large: Per donor, CD8 memory used one plate, CD8 naive used two, CD4 memory used three and CD4 naive used three. Findings of the study overall: Shared across several donors were around 5% of the naive CD4 clonotypes. Despite large depth, sorted-subset datasets appeared incompletely sequenced.

The naive CD8 population came from CD45RO-negative cells selected for CCR7, without terminally differentiated effector memory CD45RA+ cells. Sequencing was performed with immunoSEQ multiplex PCR; in TCRdb, only in-frame clones are kept and a portion is missing. The sample has hundreds of thousands of clones, 92% seen once; the top ten hold about 25%. Trimming cost V 2 bases and J 5 bases; bases outside gene matches: 25. The CDR3 loop spans 22 amino acids. Per germline, CDR1 ENHRY and CDR2 SYGVKD. This rearrangement joins TRBV10-3 to TRBJ2-5; 11 nucleotides match TRBD2. Sequencing was done on a sample of naive CD8+ T cells sorted from blood. The source of this sequence is a man aged 25 to 45 in good health. Here the CDR3 reads CAISEPGQGLSILAGAGETQYF. The DNA of the CDR3 is TGTGCCATCAGTGAGCCGGGACAGGGTCTCTCCATACTAGCGGGAGCCGGGGAGACCCAGTACTTC.